Listed below are T cell receptor beta chains from one sample, sequenced in a study of blood T cell repertoires in COVID-19. Data came from immunoSEQ multiplex PCR; TCRdb stores just in-frame clones and leaves some out. Here the sample spans more than 200,000 clones, about 86% being singletons. Sequencing was performed on peripheral blood. The receptors stem from a woman aged 50 to 65 with COVID-19, enrolled during active disease. Both conserved end residues are part of each CDR3. D genes are given only for firm matches. For some rows the clone size is stated as once, few or many, or as a class when expanded; others skip it.

TRBD1,TRBJ1-5,TRBV6-6,.,TGTGCCAGCAGTCCAGGGGACAGGGGGCTAGGTCAGCCCCAGCATTTT,CASSPGDRGLGQPQHF
.,TRBJ2-3,TRBV12-3/TRBV12-4,.,TGTGCCAGCAGCCCCGGGTGGGATACGCAGTATTTT,CASSPGWDTQYF
TRBD1,TRBJ1-5,TRBV2,.,TGTGCCAGCAGCGGTTCCGACAGGGAAGCTAGCAATCAGCCCCAGCATTTT,CASSGSDREASNQPQHF
TRBD1,TRBJ2-7,TRBV12-5,.,TGTGCTAGTGGCCATGACACAGGGGGCCCGACCTACGAGCAGTACTTC,CASGHDTGGPTYEQYF
TRBD2,TRBJ2-1,TRBV7-2,.,TGTGCCAGCAGCTTGGACGGGGGGGCGTTCCTACGGGATGAGCAGTTCTTC,CASSLDGGAFLRDEQFF
.,TRBJ2-4,TRBV19,.,TGTGCCAGTAGTACACCGGGACAAACAAGCAACATTCAGTACTTC,CASSTPGQTSNIQYF
.,TRBJ1-1,TRBV5-4,.,TGTGCCAGCAGCTTCGACTCCTCGAACACTGAAGCTTTCTTT,CASSFDSSNTEAFF
.,TRBJ2-1,TRBV27,.,TGTGCCAGCAGTTTATCGTTATTGAATGAGCAGTTCTTC,CASSLSLLNEQFF
.,TRBJ2-2,TRBV10-3,.,TGTGCCATCAGTGAAGGGGTATTGTCCGGGGAGCTGTTTTTT,CAISEGVLSGELFF
.,TRBJ2-1,TRBV24-1,.,TGTGCCACCAGTGATTTGACAGGGACGGGATCGAATGAGCAGTTCTTC,CATSDLTGTGSNEQFF
TRBD1,TRBJ1-5,TRBV5-8,.,TGTGCCAGCAGCTCGATACCCGGGACAGGGAGCAATCAGCCCCAGCATTTT,CASSSIPGTGSNQPQHF
.,TRBJ2-1,TRBV6-1,.,TGTGCCAGCAGTGAAAACCAGGAATACAATGAGCAGTTCTTC,CASSENQEYNEQFF
.,TRBJ2-7,TRBV19,once,TGTGCCAGTAGTGACGCAGGGTCCCACGAGCAGTACTTC,CASSDAGSHEQYF
.,TRBJ2-2,TRBV7-2,.,TGTGCCAGCAGCCGCGGGACGAGGAGGACCGGGGAGCTGTTTTTT,CASSRGTRRTGELFF
TRBD1,TRBJ1-1,TRBV7-9,once,TGTGCCAGCAGCTCCCGGGCAGGGGGTGGGACTGAAGCTTTCTTT,CASSSRAGGGTEAFF
TRBD2,TRBJ2-7,TRBV5-5,.,TGTGCCAGCAGCCCGGGACTAGCGGATGCCTACGAGCAGTACTTC,CASSPGLADAYEQYF
TRBD2,TRBJ2-2,TRBV4-3,.,TGCGCCAGCAGCCCGGGACTAGCGGGGGCTTCCACCGGGGAGCTGTTTTTT,CASSPGLAGASTGELFF
.,TRBJ2-6,TRBV5-1,once,TGCGCCAGCAGCTTGACGATGATCGGGAGCGGGGCCAACGTCCTGACTTTC,CASSLTMIGSGANVLTF
.,TRBJ1-2,TRBV28,.,TGTGCCAGCAGTTTTGAGTGGACAGAATATGGCTACACCTTC,CASSFEWTEYGYTF
.,TRBJ1-1,TRBV12-3/TRBV12-4,.,TGTGCCAGCAGTCGGGACATCACTGAAGCTTTCTTT,CASSRDITEAFF
TRBD1,TRBJ1-1,TRBV6-5,.,TGTGCCAGCAGGGGGGGACAGACCTACACTGAAGCTTTCTTT,CASRGGQTYTEAFF
.,TRBJ1-5,TRBV6-5,few,TGTGCCAGCAGCTCAAACAGGGCTAGCAATCAGCCCCAGCATTTT,CASSSNRASNQPQHF
.,TRBJ1-1,TRBV10-1,.,TGCGCCAGCAGTGAGTACACTACGGCCAAGCCTGAAGCTTTCTTT,CASSEYTTAKPEAFF
.,TRBJ1-2,TRBV6-2/TRBV6-3,.,TGTGCCAGCAGTTCTGCACGGTGGGGCTACACCTTC,CASSSARWGYTF
.,TRBJ2-2,TRBV19,.,TGTGCCAGCGAGGACATCGCGACAGGGGAGCTGTTTTTT,CASEDIATGELFF
.,TRBJ1-4,TRBV29-1,.,TGCAGCGTTGAAAGGCGAGGGAATGAAAAACTGTTTTTT,CSVERRGNEKLFF
TRBD1,TRBJ2-1,TRBV19,.,TGTGCCAGTGGGGACAGAGGGGCCCTCTACAATGAGCAGTTCTTC,CASGDRGALYNEQFF
TRBD2,TRBJ2-1,TRBV5-6,.,TGTGCCAGCAGCTTGTCGGGACTAGCCTACAATGAGCAGTTCTTC,CASSLSGLAYNEQFF
TRBD1,TRBJ1-1,TRBV5-4,.,TGTGCCTCAGGACAGGGCCTGAACACTGAAGCTTTCTTT,CASGQGLNTEAFF
.,TRBJ1-3,TRBV3-1/TRBV3-2,.,TGTGCCAGCAGTCGAAGACAGTCTGGAAACACCATATATTTT,CASSRRQSGNTIYF
.,TRBJ2-1,TRBV6-5,.,TGTGCCAGCAGTTACACTGCTAGCAGAAATGAGCAGTTCTTC,CASSYTASRNEQFF
.,TRBJ1-3,TRBV4-1,.,TGCGCCAGCAGCCAGCCAACACAGGGTCCGGATAGAAACACCATATATTTT,CASSQPTQGPDRNTIYF
.,TRBJ1-1,TRBV12-3/TRBV12-4,.,TGTGCCAGCAGTCCGGGGGGGAACACTGAAGCTTTCTTT,CASSPGGNTEAFF
.,TRBJ2-3,TRBV28,.,TGTGCCAGCAGTTTGGGGGGATATAGCACAGATACGCAGTATTTT,CASSLGGYSTDTQYF
.,TRBJ1-3,TRBV4-1,.,TGCGCCAGCAGCCAAGAGTCGGGGATTGGAAACACCATATATTTT,CASSQESGIGNTIYF
TRBD1,TRBJ1-3,TRBV3-1/TRBV3-2,.,TGTGCCAGCAGCCAGGGACAGGGGATAGGAAACACCATATATTTT,CASSQGQGIGNTIYF
TRBD2,TRBJ2-5,TRBV5-1,.,TGCGCCAGCAGCTTGGAAACTAGCGGGGGTTATCAAGAGACCCAGTACTTC,CASSLETSGGYQETQYF
.,TRBJ1-4,TRBV18,.,TGTGCCAGCTCACATAAAGGGGCCGATGAAAAACTGTTTTTT,CASSHKGADEKLFF
.,TRBJ2-1,TRBV6-5,.,TGTGCCAGCAGTAGACAGTATCCCAATGAGCAGTTCTTC,CASSRQYPNEQFF
TRBD2,TRBJ2-1,TRBV19,.,TGTGCCAGTAGTCTTAGCGGGGGGCCCTACAATGAGCAGTTCTTC,CASSLSGGPYNEQFF
TRBD1,TRBJ2-1,TRBV30,.,TGTGCCTGGAGTATCCGGGACAGGGGGCTCTCCTACAATGAGCAGTTCTTC,CAWSIRDRGLSYNEQFF
.,TRBJ1-1,TRBV6-5,.,TGTGCCAGCACCTTCGGCGGGGGGAACACTGAAGCTTTCTTT,CASTFGGGNTEAFF
TRBD1,TRBJ2-1,TRBV24-1,.,TGTGCCACCAGTGATCCCGGGACAGACAACAATGAGCAGTTCTTC,CATSDPGTDNNEQFF
TRBD2,TRBJ2-1,TRBV24-1,.,TGTGCCACCAGGTCCACTAGCGGGGGCTTCAATGAGCAGTTCTTC,CATRSTSGGFNEQFF
.,TRBJ2-2,TRBV9,.,TGTGCCAGCAGCGCACAGGTCACCGGGGAGCTGTTTTTT,CASSAQVTGELFF
TRBD2,TRBJ2-7,TRBV5-6,.,TGTGCCAGCAGCTTGGCCCGCCTAGCGGGGTTCTACGAGCAGTACTTC,CASSLARLAGFYEQYF
TRBD2,TRBJ2-1,TRBV7-9,.,TGTGCCAGCAGCTTAGTCCGGGGGGGATACTATGAGCAGTTCTTC,CASSLVRGGYYEQFF
.,TRBJ1-5,TRBV27,once,TGTGCCAGCAGTCCTCGCCCGCCCGGTAGCAATCAGCCCCAGCATTTT,CASSPRPPGSNQPQHF
TRBD1,TRBJ2-1,TRBV5-4,.,TGTGCCAGCAGCTTAACAGGGGAAGAGCAGTTCTTC,CASSLTGEEQFF
TRBD1,TRBJ2-3,TRBV5-5,.,TGTGCCAGCAGGCGACAGGGTTTTTTCACAGATACGCAGTATTTT,CASRRQGFFTDTQYF
TRBD2,TRBJ2-1,TRBV3-1/TRBV3-2,once,TGTGCCAGCAGCGGGACTAGCGGGGGGGCCATTGAGCAGTTCTTC,CASSGTSGGAIEQFF
.,TRBJ2-2,TRBV3-1/TRBV3-2,.,TGTGCCAGCAGCCAAGGAAAGAGTAACACCGGGGAGCTGTTTTTT,CASSQGKSNTGELFF
.,TRBJ2-6,TRBV2,.,TGTGCCAGCAGTGGTGGAGGCGCATCTGGGGCCAACGTCCTGACTTTC,CASSGGGASGANVLTF
.,TRBJ2-7,TRBV6-5,.,TGTGCCAGCAGTTACTCAGGGGTTACCTACGAGCAGTACTTC,CASSYSGVTYEQYF
.,TRBJ2-7,TRBV5-1,.,TGCGCCAGCAGCTTGGTACAGGGCCTATCCTACGAGCAGTACTTC,CASSLVQGLSYEQYF